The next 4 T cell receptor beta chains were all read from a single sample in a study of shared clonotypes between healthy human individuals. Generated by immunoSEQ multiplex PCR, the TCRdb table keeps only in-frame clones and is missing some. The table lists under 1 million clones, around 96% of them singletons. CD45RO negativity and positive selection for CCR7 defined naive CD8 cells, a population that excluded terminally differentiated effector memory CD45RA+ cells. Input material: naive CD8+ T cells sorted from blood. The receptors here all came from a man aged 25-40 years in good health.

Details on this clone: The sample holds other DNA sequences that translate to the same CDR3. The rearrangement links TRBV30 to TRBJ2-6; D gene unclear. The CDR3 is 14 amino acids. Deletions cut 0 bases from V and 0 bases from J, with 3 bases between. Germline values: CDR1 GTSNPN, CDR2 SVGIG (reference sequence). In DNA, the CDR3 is TGTGCCTGGAGTGTAGGCTCTGGGGCCAACGTCCTGACTTTC. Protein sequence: CAWSVGSGANVLTF.

The DNA for the CDR3 is TGTGCCAGCAGTTTACAGGGCCCTAACCCTGAAGCTTTCTTT. Its protein is CASSLQGPNPEAFF. This chain uses TRBV6-6 with TRBJ1-1; D may be TRBD1 (6 bases). Trimming stripped 4 bases from V and 6 bases from J, with 15 bases between. Germline CDR1 reads MNHNY; CDR2 reads SVGAGI (reference sequence). CDR3 length equals 14 residues.

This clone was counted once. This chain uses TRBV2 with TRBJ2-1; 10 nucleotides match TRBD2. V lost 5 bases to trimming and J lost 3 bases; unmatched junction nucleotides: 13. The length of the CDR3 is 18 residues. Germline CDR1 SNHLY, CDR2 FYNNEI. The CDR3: CASSTRSSSGSIYNEQFF. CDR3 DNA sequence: TGTGCCAGCAGTACCCGCTCCTCTAGCGGGAGTATCTACAATGAGCAGTTCTTC.

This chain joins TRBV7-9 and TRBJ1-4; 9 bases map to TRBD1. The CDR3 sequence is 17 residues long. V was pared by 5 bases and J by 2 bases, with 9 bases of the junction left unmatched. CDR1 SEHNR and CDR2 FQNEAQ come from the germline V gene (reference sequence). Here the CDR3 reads CASSPSTGGLTNEKLFF. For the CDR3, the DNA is TGTGCCAGCAGCCCGAGTACAGGGGGCTTGACTAATGAAAAACTGTTTTTT.